These T cell receptor beta chains were read from a single sample in a study of cytotoxic CD8 clonotypes in ibrutinib-treated CLL. Assay: immunoSEQ multiplex PCR; the TCRdb copy retains only in-frame clones and omits some. In the table there are tens of thousands of clones, about three quarters of which are singletons. Sequencing used PBMCs, obtained at disease progression, from a patient treated with ibrutinib. Receptor source: a human donor with chronic lymphocytic leukemia. Each CDR3 is given with its conserved first and last residue. Each record gives: CDR3 length, J gene, D gene, V gene, CDR3 protein. D genes are given only for firm matches.

12,TRBJ2-1,NA,TRBV5-4,CASGRANNEQFF
15,TRBJ1-4,NA,TRBV6-5,CASSYSPAGDEKLFF
15,TRBJ2-7,NA,TRBV7-9,CASSPNRDMSREQYF
14,TRBJ1-2,NA,TRBV9,CASSGEQGVYGYTF
12,TRBJ2-7,NA,TRBV18,CASSPAGSEQYF
14,TRBJ2-7,NA,TRBV6-1,CASSGAGENYEQYF
14,TRBJ1-1,TRBD1,TRBV27,CASGDGQGITEAFF
17,TRBJ2-1,TRBD2,TRBV19,CASSMGSGRRSYNEQFF
12,TRBJ2-1,NA,TRBV2,CATGRGTNEQFF
16,TRBJ1-5,TRBD1,TRBV6-1,CASSASGQGGNQPQHF
11,TRBJ2-7,NA,TRBV25-1,CASSEYGEQYF
13,TRBJ2-7,NA,TRBV11-3,CASSLDQGSEQYF
14,TRBJ1-6,TRBD1,TRBV6-1,CASTPRTGGSPLHF
13,TRBJ2-7,NA,TRBV10-3,CAISPKRSYEQYF
12,TRBJ2-7,NA,TRBV2,CASRPDTYEQYF
16,TRBJ2-5,TRBD1,TRBV5-1,CASSSSPTGAEKTQYF
15,TRBJ1-3,TRBD1,TRBV19,CASSITTGPGNTIYF
13,TRBJ2-7,NA,TRBV19,CASSIDVPGEQYF
13,TRBJ1-1,NA,TRBV6-1,CASSERLDTEAFF
18,TRBJ2-5,NA,TRBV13,CASSQEGGRDPLRETQYF
14,TRBJ1-2,TRBD1,TRBV19,CASSAGTGGGGYTF
14,TRBJ1-2,TRBD1,TRBV10-3,CAISEMDRTYGYTF
22,TRBJ2-6,NA,TRBV4-1,CASSQDPGIGDYRASGANVLTF
15,TRBJ1-1,NA,TRBV4-1,CASSQDRRTNTEAFF
15,TRBJ1-2,NA,TRBV11-2,CASSPRNAPVYGYTF
15,TRBJ2-7,NA,TRBV6-5,CASSYNGIGSYEQYF
18,TRBJ2-3,TRBD2,TRBV4-2,CASSQVFTSGGVTDTQYF
15,TRBJ1-3,NA,TRBV6-1,CASSENSGLGNTIYF
13,TRBJ2-7,NA,TRBV27,CASSLKGYYEQYF
15,TRBJ1-2,NA,TRBV7-9,CASGREARRNYGYTF
15,TRBJ2-1,NA,TRBV6-5,CASSYLDRSYNEQFF
13,TRBJ2-1,NA,TRBV7-9,CASSFSGYNEQFF
15,TRBJ1-5,NA,TRBV10-3,CAISEGTNSNQPQHF
12,TRBJ2-1,NA,TRBV11-3,CASSLLSSEQFF
17,TRBJ2-4,NA,TRBV2,CASTPRGTSVRGDIQYF
15,TRBJ2-4,NA,TRBV2,CASVLDVFAKNIQYF
13,TRBJ2-1,NA,TRBV18,CASSLHRDNEQFF
18,TRBJ1-5,NA,TRBV6-1,CASSEFGLRTTDNQPQHF
14,TRBJ1-5,NA,TRBV4-1,CASSLGGGNQPQHF
15,TRBJ2-1,TRBD2,TRBV2,CASSKLAGRNNEQFF
13,TRBJ1-5,NA,TRBV30,CACQGSGNQPQHF
15,TRBJ1-6,NA,TRBV30,CAWKSPRAYNSPLHF
14,TRBJ1-5,NA,TRBV7-9,CASSFLTENQPQHF
14,TRBJ2-1,NA,TRBV5-4,CASSLGTLYNEQFF
15,TRBJ1-2,NA,TRBV4-1,CASSPVILRGSGYTF
16,TRBJ1-1,TRBD1,TRBV9,CASSVGLRDRNTEAFF